These 13 T cell receptor beta chains share one sample of origin, sequenced in a study of hypomethylating agent response in myelodysplastic syndrome. Repertoires were generated with immunoSEQ multiplex PCR, while TCRdb's copy carries only in-frame clones and drops some. The sample has approximately 5,000 clones; about 86% are singletons. The sequencing used bone marrow, collected before or after starting hypomethylating agent treatment for myelodysplastic syndrome (not recorded which). The receptor set was obtained from a human donor with myelodysplastic syndrome.

The rearrangement joins TRBV5-6 to TRBJ2-2; D not certain. The V gene lost 1 base and the J gene lost 1 base, with 5 bases spanning the gap. The CDR3 is 14 residues long. Germline loops: CDR1 SGHDT, CDR2 YYEEEE. The CDR3 DNA reads as TGTGCCAGCAGCTTGTCCGGGAACACCGGGGAGCTGTTTTTT. This codes for CASSLSGNTGELFF.

The V gene is TRBV6-5, the J gene TRBJ1-2, with D perhaps TRBD1 (5 bases). V shed 7 bases and J shed 5 bases, with 14 bases lying between them. Germline loops: CDR1 MNHEY, CDR2 SVGAGI. The CDR3 runs 13 residues. CDR3 sequence reads: CASTTWGEYGYTF. The CDR3 nucleotides are TGTGCCAGCACCACCTGGGGCGAGTATGGCTACACCTTC.

This clone came up a few times. The chain carries TRBV30 and TRBJ1-6; tentative D call: TRBD1 (6 bases). Germline CDR1 GTSNPN, CDR2 SVGIG (reference sequence). This CDR3 spans 14 amino acids. Trimming removed 3 bases from V and 3 bases from J, with 9 bases in between. CDR3 nucleotide sequence: TGTGCCTGGAGGGGGGCTGGCTATAATTCACCCCTCCACTTT. Its protein is CAWRGAGYNSPLHF.

The CDR3, as DNA: TGTGCCACCAGCAGGGGGACAGACTATGGCTACACCTTC. Its protein is CATSRGTDYGYTF. V and J are TRBV15 and TRBJ1-2; 7 nucleotides align to TRBD1. The germline V gene has CDR1 LNHNV and CDR2 YYDKDF (reference sequence). After removal of 3 bases from V and 3 bases from J, the junction contained 1 base not matched to a gene. The CDR3 is made up of 13 amino acids.

The chain employs TRBV19 and TRBJ2-7; 7 positions match TRBD1. CDR1 is LNHDA, CDR2 SQIVND, per germline (reference sequence). There are 15 residues in the CDR3. The V segment lost 4 bases and the J segment 4 bases; nucleotides outside the gene matches: 10. The CDR3 sequence is CASSKHDRDTYEQYF. The DNA of the CDR3 is TGTGCCAGTAGTAAGCACGACAGGGATACGTACGAGCAGTACTTC. Drawing the rest from reference TRBV19 and TRBJ2-7, the complete variable domain is DGGITQSPKYLFRKEGQNVTLSCEQNLNHDAMYWYRQDPGQGLRLIYYSQIVNDFQKGDIAEGYSVSREKKESFPLTVTSAQKNPTAFYLCASSKHDRDTYEQYFGPGTRLTVT.

V is TRBV9 and J is TRBJ2-1, with 11 bases identical to TRBD2. V lost 0 bases, J lost 5 bases, and 7 bases stayed unmatched. The CDR3 contains 17 residues. Germline CDR1 and CDR2: SGDLS and YYNGEE. CDR3 residues: CASSVVAGGPQHNEQFF. CDR3 nucleotides: TGTGCCAGCAGCGTAGTAGCGGGGGGGCCCCAGCACAATGAGCAGTTCTTC.

The V call is TRBV2, the J call TRBJ2-1, with TRBD2 identical over 7 bases. CDR3 length: 15 residues. Germline CDR1 reads SNHLY; CDR2 reads FYNNEI. V was pared by 3 bases and J by 3 bases, with 5 bases of the junction left unmatched. The CDR3 protein is CASSEIPGGYNEQFF. The CDR3 nucleotides read TGTGCCAGCAGTGAGATCCCGGGGGGCTACAATGAGCAGTTCTTC.

The chain uses TRBV7-9 and TRBJ1-2; D remains unclear. V lost 1 base to trimming and J lost 1 base, with 7 bases between them. There are 14 residues in the CDR3. Germline lookup yields CDR1 SEHNR and CDR2 FQNEAQ (reference sequence). The CDR3 loop is CASSLGRINYGYTF. The CDR3 coding sequence is TGTGCCAGCAGCTTAGGACGGATTAACTATGGCTACACCTTC.

The V gene is TRBV9, the J gene TRBJ1-3, with 7 nucleotides matching TRBD1. From germline, CDR1 is SGDLS and CDR2 YYNGEE. The length of the CDR3 is 18 residues. The J segment lost 2 bases and the V segment lost 4 bases, leaving 15 bases of the junction unmatched. CDR3 sequence: CASSPEPPRQGAGNTIYF. CDR3 DNA: TGTGCCAGCAGCCCGGAACCTCCCCGACAGGGAGCTGGAAACACCATATATTTT. The full variable domain, rest sourced from reference TRBV9 and TRBJ1-3, is DSGVTQTPKHLITATGQRVTLRCSPRSGDLSVYWYQQSLDQGLQFLIQYYNGEERAKGNILERFSAQQFPDLHSELNLSSLELGDSALYFCASSPEPPRQGAGNTIYFGEGSWLTVV.

The chain has TRBV6-1 and TRBJ2-3; 11 positions match TRBD2. This CDR3 contains 15 residues. Germline assignment: CDR1 MNHNS and CDR2 SASEGT. With V trimmed by 2 bases and J by 4 bases, 2 bases remained unmatched. CDR3 protein: CASSELAGGPDTQYF. CDR3 in DNA: TGTGCCAGCAGTGAATTAGCGGGGGGGCCAGATACGCAGTATTTT.

This clone rates as medium-sized (0.01 to 0.1%). The chain carries TRBV9 and TRBJ2-7; TRBD2 matches at 7 bases. Germline values: CDR1 SGDLS, CDR2 YYNGEE. V gave up 4 bases and J gave up 6 bases; unmatched junction bases: 10. This CDR3 region has 14 residues. The CDR3 is CASSLGLGSSEQYF. The CDR3 bases are TGTGCCAGCAGCTTAGGACTAGGTTCTTCCGAGCAGTACTTC.

As DNA, the CDR3 is TGTGCCAGCAGGGGACGGGGAAACTATGGCTACACCTTC. It yields the protein CASRGRGNYGYTF. The chain joins TRBV27 to TRBJ1-2; tentatively, D is TRBD1 (5 bases). From germline, CDR1 is MNHEY and CDR2 SMNVEV (reference sequence). This CDR3 has 13 residues. V lost 6 bases, J lost 2 bases, and 10 bases lay in between.

The chain is built from TRBV5-4 and TRBJ1-2, with 9 bases aligning to TRBD1. The CDR3 is 14 amino acids. Germline values: CDR1 SGHNT, CDR2 YYREEE (reference sequence). Trimming cost V 6 bases and J 0 bases; bases outside gene matches: 3. CDR3 sequence: CASKRQGANYGYTF. The CDR3 bases are TGTGCCAGCAAACGACAGGGGGCTAACTATGGCTACACCTTC.